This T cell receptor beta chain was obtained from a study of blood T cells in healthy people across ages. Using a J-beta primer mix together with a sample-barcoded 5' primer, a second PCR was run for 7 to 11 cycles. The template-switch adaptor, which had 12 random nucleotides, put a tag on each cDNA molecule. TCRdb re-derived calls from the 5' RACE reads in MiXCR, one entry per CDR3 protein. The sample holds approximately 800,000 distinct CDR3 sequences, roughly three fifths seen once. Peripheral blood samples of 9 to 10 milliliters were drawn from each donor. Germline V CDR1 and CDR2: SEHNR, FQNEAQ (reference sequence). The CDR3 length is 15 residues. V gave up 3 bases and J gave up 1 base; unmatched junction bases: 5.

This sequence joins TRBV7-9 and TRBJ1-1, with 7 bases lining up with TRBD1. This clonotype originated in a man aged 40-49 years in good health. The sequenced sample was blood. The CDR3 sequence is CASSFPGQSNTEAFF. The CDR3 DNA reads TGTGCCAGCAGCTTCCCGGGACAGTCGAACACTGAAGCTTTCTTT.